The 3 T cell receptor beta chains presented below share a single source sample, sequenced in a study of OX40 agonist ivuxolimab in advanced cancers. The assay was immunoSEQ multiplex PCR, and TCRdb's table has in-frame clones only and misses some. Among about 41,000 clones listed, approximately 88% were seen once. Material: CD4+ or CD8+ T cells sorted from blood, obtained in a trial of the OX40 agonist ivuxolimab. The source is an adult with an advanced solid tumor such as melanoma, head and neck, liver or kidney cancer.

This clone was picked up one time. This rearrangement joins TRBV5-1 to TRBJ1-4; no firm D call. The CDR3 spans 13 residues. The V and J ends lost 0 bases and 10 bases respectively, with 10 bases between them. Germline CDR1 reads SGHRS; CDR2 reads YFSETQ. The CDR3 region is CASSLEDRGKLFF. The CDR3 region has the DNA TGCGCCAGCAGCTTGGAGGATCGGGGAAAACTGTTTTTT.

This clone was counted between two and nine times. This chain joins TRBV6-6 and TRBJ2-3; D is undetermined. V was cut by 4 bases and J by 3 bases, with 5 bases left in between. Germline V gives CDR1 MNHNY, CDR2 SVGAGI (reference sequence). The CDR3 is made up of 12 amino acids. In DNA, the CDR3 is TGTGCCAGCAGTTGGATGACAGATACGCAGTATTTT. Amino acid sequence: CASSWMTDTQYF.

The genes are TRBV2 and TRBJ2-5, with TRBD1 as a possible D gene (6 bases). CDR3 length: 14 amino acids. Germline V gene sequence: CDR1 SNHLY, CDR2 FYNNEI. Trimming took off 2 bases at V and 0 bases at J, with 7 bases between the two ends. For the CDR3, the DNA is TGTGCCAGCAGTGAAACAGGGTACCAAGAGACCCAGTACTTC. Protein product: CASSETGYQETQYF.